Following are 3 T cell receptor beta chains from one sample sequenced in a study of blood T cell repertoires in COVID-19. TCRdb's copy holds only in-frame clones and misses some; the assay was immunoSEQ multiplex PCR. There are 540,000 or so clones in the sample; 70% to 90% occur only once, and 7.5% to 9.5% lies in the top ten. The sample was peripheral blood. Receptors originate from a woman between 50 and 59 years old with COVID-19, enrolled during active disease.

J is TRBJ2-1 and V is TRBV2, with TRBD2 identical over 8 bases. Per the germline V gene, CDR1 is SNHLY and CDR2 is FYNNEI. Trimming cost V 8 bases and J 0 bases; bases outside gene matches: 9. This CDR3 spans 16 amino acids. CDR3 coding DNA: TGTGCCAGCTCCTTTACCCGGGGGGGCTCCTACAATGAGCAGTTCTTC. Translation: CASSFTRGGSYNEQFF.

The chain is built from TRBV27 and TRBJ2-5; D is ambiguous. The CDR3 runs to 15 residues. Trimming removed 0 bases at V and 4 bases at J, with 12 bases between. Germline V CDR1 and CDR2: MNHEY, SMNVEV (reference sequence). CDR3 loop: CASSLSGRFGETQYF. The DNA for the CDR3 is TGTGCCAGCAGTTTATCAGGCAGGTTCGGAGAGACCCAGTACTTC.

This clone occurred many times. This sequence joins TRBV12-5 and TRBJ1-2; 8 bases agree with TRBD1. The CDR3 length is 19 residues. V shed 5 bases and J 4 bases; nucleotides not matched to a gene: 21. The germline V gene has CDR1 LGHNT and CDR2 FRNRAP. The CDR3 spells CASGPDLIGTGLRGYGYTF. Here the CDR3 DNA reads TGTGCTAGTGGTCCAGACCTCATAGGGACAGGACTCAGAGGCTATGGCTACACCTTC.